This TCR beta chain was profiled in a study of type 1 regulatory T cells. Study details: T-allo10 is an in vitro-generated, Tr1-enriched CD4 T cell product specific for alloantigen.

From germline, CDR1 is ENHRY and CDR2 SYGVKD. This CDR3 has 15 amino acids. V lost 6 bases, J lost 5 bases, and 9 bases stayed unmatched. Study-level findings and limits: Compared with non-Tr1 cells, Tr1 cells showed a narrower TCR repertoire.

TCRdb processed the reads anew with MiXCR; each CDR3 protein has one entry. The repertoire holds approximately 77,000 distinct CDR3 sequences, with less than 25% as singletons. This clonotype was seen many times. Its antigen is unknown. The chain recombines TRBV10-3 with TRBJ2-2, with 7 bases aligning to TRBD2. The clonotype was recovered from a human donor in good health. Input material: cultured type 1 regulatory T (Tr1) cells, either the whole culture or a sorted fraction (not recorded which). The CDR3 region has the DNA TGTGCCATCAGCGGGCTAGCGGTAGGAACCGGGGAGCTGTTTTTT. Protein: CAISGLAVGTGELFF.